The entry below describes one T cell receptor (beta chain). This sample is part of a study of blood T cell repertoires in COVID-19. Clones were sequenced by immunoSEQ multiplex PCR, and TCRdb holds only the in-frame ones, with some missing. The table has hundreds of thousands of clones, over 80% seen once. The CDR3 runs 14 residues. The germline CDR1 and CDR2 sequences are GTSNPN and SVGIG (reference sequence). After removal of 2 bases from V and 8 bases from J, the junction contained 5 bases not matched to a gene. J is TRBJ2-1 and V is TRBV30; 11 nucleotides line up with TRBD2. This receptor was taken from a woman in her thirties with COVID-19, enrolled during active disease. Sequencing used peripheral blood. The CDR3 reads CAWSFSGGVDEQFF. The CDR3 DNA reads as TGTGCCTGGAGTTTTAGCGGGGGGGTCGATGAGCAGTTCTTC.